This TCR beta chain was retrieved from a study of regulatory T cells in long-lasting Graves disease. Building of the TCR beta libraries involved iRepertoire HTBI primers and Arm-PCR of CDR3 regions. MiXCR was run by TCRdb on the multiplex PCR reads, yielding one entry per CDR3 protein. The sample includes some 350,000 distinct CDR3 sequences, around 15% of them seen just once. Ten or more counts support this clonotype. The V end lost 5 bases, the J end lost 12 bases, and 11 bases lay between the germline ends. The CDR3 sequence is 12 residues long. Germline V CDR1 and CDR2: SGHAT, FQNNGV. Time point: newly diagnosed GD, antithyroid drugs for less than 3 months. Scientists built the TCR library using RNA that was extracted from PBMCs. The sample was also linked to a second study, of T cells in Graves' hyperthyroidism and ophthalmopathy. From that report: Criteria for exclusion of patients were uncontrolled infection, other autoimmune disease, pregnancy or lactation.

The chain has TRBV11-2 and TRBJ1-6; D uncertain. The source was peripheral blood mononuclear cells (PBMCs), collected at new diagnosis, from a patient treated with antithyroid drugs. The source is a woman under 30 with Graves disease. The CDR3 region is CASSLTSGPLHF. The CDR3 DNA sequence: TGTGCCAGCAGCCTGACATCGGGACCCCTCCACTTT.